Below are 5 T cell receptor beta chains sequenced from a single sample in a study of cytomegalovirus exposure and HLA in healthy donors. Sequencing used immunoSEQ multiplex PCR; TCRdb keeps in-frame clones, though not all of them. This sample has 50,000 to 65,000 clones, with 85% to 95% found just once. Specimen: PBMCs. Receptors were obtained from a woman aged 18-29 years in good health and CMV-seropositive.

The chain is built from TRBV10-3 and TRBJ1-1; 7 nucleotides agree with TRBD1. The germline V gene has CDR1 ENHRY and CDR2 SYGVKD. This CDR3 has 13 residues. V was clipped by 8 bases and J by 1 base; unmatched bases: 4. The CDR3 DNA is TGTGCCATCCTCAGGGACAGGAACACTGAAGCTTTCTTT. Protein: CAILRDRNTEAFF.

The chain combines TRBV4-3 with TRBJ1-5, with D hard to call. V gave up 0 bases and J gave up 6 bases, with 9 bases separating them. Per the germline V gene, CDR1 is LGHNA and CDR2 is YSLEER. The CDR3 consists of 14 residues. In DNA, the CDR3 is TGCGCCAGCAGCCAAGACCACGGAGGTCAGCCCCAGCATTTT. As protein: CASSQDHGGQPQHF.

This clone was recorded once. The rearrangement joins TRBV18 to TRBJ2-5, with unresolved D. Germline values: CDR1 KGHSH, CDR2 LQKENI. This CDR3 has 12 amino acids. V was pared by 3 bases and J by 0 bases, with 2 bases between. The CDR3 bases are TGTGCCAGCTCACCCAACCAAGAGACCCAGTACTTC. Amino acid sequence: CASSPNQETQYF.

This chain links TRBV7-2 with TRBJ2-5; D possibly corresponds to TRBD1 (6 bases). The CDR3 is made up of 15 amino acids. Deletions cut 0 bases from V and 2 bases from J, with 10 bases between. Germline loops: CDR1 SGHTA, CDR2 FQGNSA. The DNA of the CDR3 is TGTGCCAGCAGCTTAGCGGACAGAGGACAAGAGACCCAGTACTTC. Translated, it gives CASSLADRGQETQYF. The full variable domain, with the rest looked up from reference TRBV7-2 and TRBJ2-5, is GAGVSQSPSNKVTEKGKDVELRCDPISGHTALYWYRQSLGQGLEFLIYFQGNSAPDKSGLPSDRFSAERTGGSVSTLTIQRTQQEDSAVYLCASSLADRGQETQYFGPGTRLLVL.

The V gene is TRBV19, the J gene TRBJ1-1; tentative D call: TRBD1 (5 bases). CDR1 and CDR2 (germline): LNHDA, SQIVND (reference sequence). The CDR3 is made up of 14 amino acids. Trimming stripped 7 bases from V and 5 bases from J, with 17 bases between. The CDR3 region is CASTPFQGWTEAFF. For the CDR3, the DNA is TGTGCCAGTACCCCCTTCCAGGGTTGGACTGAAGCTTTCTTT.